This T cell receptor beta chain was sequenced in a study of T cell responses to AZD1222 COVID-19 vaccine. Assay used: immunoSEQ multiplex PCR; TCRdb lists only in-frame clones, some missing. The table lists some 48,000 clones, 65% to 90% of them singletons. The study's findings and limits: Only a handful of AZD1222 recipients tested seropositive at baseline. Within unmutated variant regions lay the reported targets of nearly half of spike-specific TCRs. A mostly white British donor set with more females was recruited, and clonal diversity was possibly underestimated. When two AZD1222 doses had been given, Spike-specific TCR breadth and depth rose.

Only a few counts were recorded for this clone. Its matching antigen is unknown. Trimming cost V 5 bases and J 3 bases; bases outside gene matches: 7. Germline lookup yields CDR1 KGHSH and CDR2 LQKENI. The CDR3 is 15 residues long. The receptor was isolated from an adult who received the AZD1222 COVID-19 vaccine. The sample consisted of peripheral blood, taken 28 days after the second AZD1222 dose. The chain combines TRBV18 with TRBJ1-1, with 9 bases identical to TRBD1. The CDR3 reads CASSEQGAWDTEAFF. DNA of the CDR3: TGTGCCAGCTCAGAACAGGGGGCGTGGGACACTGAAGCTTTCTTT.